This T cell receptor beta chain originates from a study of cytomegalovirus exposure and HLA in healthy donors. Findings and caveats of the study: Reports showed the classifier diagnosing cytomegalovirus status with high specificity and sensitivity.

Measured with immunoSEQ multiplex PCR; TCRdb has only the in-frame clones, and not every one. This table holds about 360,000 clones, 86% found once. Trimming took off 0 bases at V and 5 bases at J, with 11 bases between the two ends. The length of the CDR3 is 15 residues. CDR1 is MDHEN and CDR2 is SYDVKM in the germline V gene. Comment on this clone: What it binds is unknown.

Donors came from a validation cohort of over a hundred subjects, distinct from the first 666-subject cohort. The chain uses TRBV28 and TRBJ1-5; tentative D call: TRBD1 (5 bases). This clonotype was sampled from a woman between 18 and 29 years old in good health and CMV-seronegative. The sample was PBMCs. The CDR3 nucleotides read TGTGCCAGCAGTTTATGGGCAGGGAATGATCAGCCCCAGCATTTT. This gives the protein CASSLWAGNDQPQHF.